The clone carrying this TCR beta chain appeared once. The CDR3 totals 15 residues. V gave up 6 bases and J gave up 0 bases, with 16 bases separating them. Germline CDR1 and CDR2: SQVTM and ANQGSEA. Source study methods: Amplified reference gene primers provided the basis for estimating nucleated cell counts. Libraries were prepared by immunoSEQ multiplex PCR; TCRdb keeps only in-frame clonotypes and omits some of them. V, J and clone size derive from that table, while D and trimming were established from the DNA sequence. The table includes about 36,000 clones, nearly 90% detected once. This entry belongs to a study of blood T cell repertoires in COVID-19. Study-wide background: Samples came from the United States, Italy and Spain, spanning acute and convalescent COVID-19. The analysed material was cDNA or gDNA that came from T cells, B-cell-depleted T cells, or PBMCs.

Source material: peripheral blood. This TCR derives from a man aged 55 to 69 with active or convalescent COVID-19. The chain recombines TRBV29-1 with TRBJ2-3; maybe TRBD2 (6 bases). CDR3 loop: CSVGSGGGSTDTQYF. The CDR3 bases are TGCAGCGTGGGTAGCGGCGGAGGCAGCACAGATACGCAGTATTTT.